This T cell receptor (beta chain) was observed in a study of blood T cell repertoires in COVID-19. Study in general: In each case, the material was cDNA or gDNA derived from T cells, B-cell-depleted T cells, or PBMCs.

V trimming: 4 bases; J trimming: 1 base; junction bases outside the gene matches: 6. Germline V gene data show CDR1 as SGHDN and CDR2 as FVKESK. This CDR3 comprises 16 residues. As processed by the authors: Estimation of nucleated cell counts relied on the amplification of reference gene primers. Sequenced by immunoSEQ multiplex PCR; TCRdb stores in-frame clones only, minus some. The V and J calls and clone size are taken from that table; D and trimming were inferred from the DNA. The table records some 290,000 clones, roughly 83% of them present only once. The clonotype originates from a man aged 60 to 69 who had recovered from COVID-19. The chain carries TRBV14 and TRBJ2-1; 8 nucleotides match TRBD1. Sequenced material: peripheral blood. DNA for the CDR3: TGTGCCAGCAGCCCCCAGGGGGCCCAATCCTACAATGAGCAGTTCTTC. It codes for CASSPQGAQSYNEQFF.